This T cell receptor (beta chain) was identified during a study of Ad26.COV2.S vaccination and SARS-CoV-2 variants. Study as a whole: Donor was in the COV1001 Ad26.COV2.S trial arm.

Germline V gene data show CDR1 as SGHNT and CDR2 as YYREEE (reference sequence). CDR3 length equals 15 residues. The V and J ends lost 0 bases and 4 bases respectively, with 13 bases between them. Treatment of the sample: 19 received Ad26.COV2.S at low or high dose, single or two shots; about 5 received placebo; per-sample allocation not given. At day 63 after the first vaccine or placebo injection, samples were drawn. What was given as vaccine was an Ad26 vector encoding Wuhan-strain SARS-CoV-2 spike. The table came from immunoSEQ multiplex PCR; TCRdb's copy has only in-frame clones and leaves some out. The repertoire holds 380,000 or so clones, with roughly 91% as singletons.

The sequence came from a person between 18 and 65 years old who received the Ad26.COV2.S COVID-19 vaccine or a placebo. The sample was peripheral blood, taken in a trial of Ad26.COV2.S vaccine versus placebo. This chain connects TRBV5-4 to TRBJ1-2; weak D call: TRBD1 (6 bases). The CDR3 nucleotides read TGTGCCAGCAGCTTGGAAAGGGGGGAGAGCTATGGCTACACCTTC. Its translation is CASSLERGESYGYTF.